This TCR beta chain was retrieved from a study of T cells in Graves' hyperthyroidism and ophthalmopathy. Amplification yielded TCR beta CDR3 regions, with RNA transcripts as the source. HTBI primers drove first-round RT-PCR of the TCR CDR3. MiXCR was run by TCRdb on the multiplex PCR reads, yielding one entry per CDR3 protein. The sample comprises a few hundred thousand distinct CDR3 sequences, 46% of which are singletons, and 35% to 50% rests with the top ten. V was clipped by 8 bases and J by 5 bases; unmatched bases: 7. CDR3 length: 13 residues. Germline loops: CDR1 SGHTA, CDR2 FQGNSA. The V call is TRBV7-2, the J call TRBJ1-1; 8 bases fit TRBD1. This sequence was found in an adult woman with Graves' disease, either hyperthyroidism or ophthalmopathy (not recorded which). The sequenced sample consisted of peripheral blood or thyroid tissue (not recorded which). The CDR3 nucleotides are TGTGCCAGCCAGGGACAGGAGGAAACTGAAGCTTTCTTT. Translated, it gives CASQGQEETEAFF.